A single sample is the source of the 30 T cell receptor beta chains below, sequenced in a study of cytomegalovirus exposure and HLA in healthy donors. Use of 60 Vbeta and 13 Jbeta primers characterized the PCR. Some clones are missing from TCRdb's copy, which holds only in-frame ones; the method was immunoSEQ multiplex PCR. The sample table sets out more than 45,000 clones. Sequences were obtained from PBMCs. The receptor source for this set is a woman between 40 and 50 years old in good health and CMV-seronegative.

The genes are TRBV19 and TRBJ1-5; no clear D. Germline CDR1 and CDR2: LNHDA and SQIVND (reference sequence). V lost 4 bases to trimming and J lost 0 bases, with 7 bases between them. This CDR3 is 14 amino acids long. CDR3 sequence reads: CASSRSGSNQPQHF. CDR3 sequence (DNA): TGTGCCAGTAGTAGGAGCGGTAGCAATCAGCCCCAGCATTTT.

The gene calls are TRBV9 and TRBJ1-1, with D perhaps matching TRBD1 (6 bases). Trimming pared 2 bases from V and 3 bases from J, leaving 11 bases between. This CDR3 region has 14 residues. Germline CDR1 SGDLS, CDR2 YYNGEE. CDR3 coding DNA: TGTGCCAGCAGCGTGAGTGGGGGCTACACTGAAGCTTTCTTT. Translation gives CASSVSGGYTEAFF.

The chain couples TRBV7-9 to TRBJ1-2; 9 bases are a match to TRBD1. This CDR3 has 14 amino acids. V lost 7 bases and J lost 3; bases outside the gene matches: 6. CDR1 and CDR2 from the germline V gene are SEHNR and FQNEAQ (reference sequence). The CDR3 coding sequence is TGTGCCAGCACCCCGGGACAGGGAGACTATGGCTACACCTTC. Translating it yields CASTPGQGDYGYTF.

The genes are TRBV18 and TRBJ2-1; TRBD2 aligns across 8 bases. Germline loops: CDR1 KGHSH, CDR2 LQKENI. With V trimmed by 3 bases and J by 6 bases, 10 bases remained unmatched. This CDR3 contains 16 residues. CDR3: CASSPLRSGSPNEQFF. CDR3 DNA sequence: TGTGCCAGCTCACCCCTTAGGAGCGGGAGTCCCAATGAGCAGTTCTTC.

This sequence joins TRBV6-5 and TRBJ1-4; no definite D call. V lost 2 bases and J 8 bases, leaving 15 bases between the germline ends. Germline assignment: CDR1 MNHEY and CDR2 SVGAGI. The CDR3 totals 15 residues. CDR3 sequence reads: CASSYIEGGSEKLFF. Here the CDR3 DNA reads TGTGCCAGCAGTTACATCGAGGGCGGCTCGGAAAAACTGTTTTTT.

The V and J genes are TRBV4-1 and TRBJ1-5; D gene unclear. The germline CDR1 and CDR2 sequences are MGHRA and YSYEKL. Trimming stripped 0 bases from V and 9 bases from J, with 15 bases between. The CDR3 has 15 amino acids. The CDR3 DNA sequence: TGCGCCAGCAGCCAAGATCCGGCGGCTATGCGGCCCCAGCATTTT. It is translated as CASSQDPAAMRPQHF.

J is TRBJ1-6 and V is TRBV7-9; no clear D. This CDR3 has 18 residues. Germline V lookup: CDR1 SEHNR, CDR2 FQNEAQ (reference sequence). Trimming cost V 5 bases and J 7 bases, with 24 bases left between them. The CDR3 loop is CASSPFSRGFRGNSPLHF. The CDR3 bases are TGTGCCAGCAGCCCTTTCTCTCGAGGGTTTCGGGGAAATTCACCCCTCCACTTT.

The chain recombines TRBV28 with TRBJ1-4; D might be TRBD1 (6 bases). V lost 2 bases and J 5 bases, leaving 9 bases between the germline ends. The CDR3 has 14 amino acids. Germline CDR1 MDHEN, CDR2 SYDVKM. As DNA, the CDR3 is TGTGCCAGCAGTTTAAGAACAGGGAATGAAAAACTGTTTTTT. Protein product: CASSLRTGNEKLFF.

The chain is built from TRBV5-1 and TRBJ2-7, with 8 bases that match TRBD2. The V gene's germline CDR1 is SGHRS and CDR2 YFSETQ. Unmatched junction bases numbered 6, after V lost 0 bases and J lost 4 bases. The CDR3 sequence is 15 residues long. The CDR3 is CASSLVIAGSYEQYF. The CDR3 nucleotides are TGCGCCAGCAGCTTGGTAATAGCGGGAAGTTACGAGCAGTACTTC.

The chain employs TRBV19 and TRBJ2-7, with TRBD2 matching over 10 bases. Germline V gene lookup returns CDR1 LNHDA and CDR2 SQIVND (reference sequence). V was clipped by 6 bases and J by 2 bases; unmatched bases: 10. The CDR3 is made up of 16 amino acids. For the CDR3, the DNA is TGTGCCAGTAGCCCGCTAGCGGGAGTGAGCGCCTACGAGCAGTACTTC. It yields the protein CASSPLAGVSAYEQYF.

The chain combines TRBV12-2 with TRBJ1-2; TRBD1 reflects the table's D call only, with no check against the DNA. TRBV12-2 is designated a pseudogene. The CDR3 consists of 13 residues. CDR3 residues: CASRLTGGSGYTF. Here the CDR3 DNA reads TGTGCAAGTCGCTTGACAGGGGGCTCTGGCTACACCTTC.

The genes are TRBV4-3 and TRBJ2-2; 8 nucleotides align to TRBD2. The CDR3 runs to 14 residues. Germline CDR1 reads LGHNA; CDR2 reads YSLEER. V dropped 0 bases and J dropped 7; count of bases not matched to a gene: 1. Here the CDR3 reads CASSQDGGDGELFF. For the CDR3, the DNA is TGCGCCAGCAGCCAAGACGGGGGGGACGGGGAGCTGTTTTTT.

The chain employs TRBV5-1 and TRBJ2-7; 9 bases align to TRBD1. CDR1 is SGHRS and CDR2 is YFSETQ in the germline V gene. This CDR3 comprises 12 residues. Unmatched junction bases numbered 4, after V lost 7 bases and J lost 5 bases. CDR3 in amino acids: CASQGQGDEQYF. CDR3 nucleotide sequence: TGCGCCAGCCAGGGACAGGGCGACGAGCAGTACTTC.

This chain links TRBV30 with TRBJ1-6; D call uncertain. The CDR3 sequence is 13 residues long. Trimming removed 4 bases at V and 10 bases at J, with 14 bases between. Germline loops: CDR1 GTSNPN, CDR2 SVGIG (reference sequence). CDR3 sequence reads: CAWISQVRSPLHF. The CDR3 coding sequence is TGTGCCTGGATATCCCAAGTGAGGTCACCCCTCCACTTT.

Concerning this clone itself: This specimen includes other DNA sequences encoding the same CDR3. The genes are TRBV13 and TRBJ2-1; 8 bases line up with TRBD1. This CDR3 region has 13 residues. Germline CDR1 PRHDT, CDR2 FYEKMQ (reference sequence). J lost 8 bases, V lost 5 bases, and 5 bases had no gene match. CDR3 sequence reads: CASSADRGDEQFF. CDR3 sequence (DNA): TGTGCCAGCAGCGCAGACAGGGGTGATGAGCAGTTCTTC.

The genes are TRBV15 and TRBJ2-7; 9 positions agree with TRBD2. Germline V gene lookup returns CDR1 LNHNV and CDR2 YYDKDF (reference sequence). The CDR3 extends over 13 amino acids. V trimming: 6 bases; J trimming: 5 bases; junction bases outside the gene matches: 5. CDR3 nucleotides: TGTGCCACCAGAAGCGGGAGGAATAACGAGCAGTACTTC. It encodes CATRSGRNNEQYF.

This chain connects TRBV30 to TRBJ1-1, with unresolved D. V lost 2 bases and J 11 bases, leaving 21 bases between the germline ends. From germline, CDR1 is GTSNPN and CDR2 SVGIG (reference sequence). The CDR3 extends over 14 amino acids. The CDR3 region is CAWSPPFGRQRAFF. In DNA form, the CDR3 reads TGTGCCTGGAGTCCCCCATTCGGGAGGCAGCGGGCTTTCTTT. Variable domain in full (rest from reference TRBV30 and TRBJ1-1): SQTIHQWPATLVQPVGSPLSLECTVEGTSNPNLYWYRQAAGRGLQLLFYSVGIGQISSEVPQNLSASRPQDRQFILSSKKLLLSDSGFYLCAWSPPFGRQRAFFGQGTRLTVV.

This sequence joins TRBV29-1 and TRBJ2-7, with 9 nucleotides matching TRBD1. The CDR3 consists of 14 residues. In germline, CDR1 is SQVTM, CDR2 ANQGSEA. The J segment lost 2 bases and the V segment lost 4 bases, leaving 6 bases of the junction unmatched. CDR3 residues: CSVADRGPAYEQYF. The CDR3 nucleotides read TGCAGCGTTGCGGACAGGGGACCGGCCTACGAGCAGTACTTC.

J is TRBJ1-1 and V is TRBV5-6; D is perhaps TRBD1 (5 bases). The germline V gene encodes CDR1 SGHDT and CDR2 YYEEEE. CDR3 length: 13 amino acids. Trimming took off 3 bases at V and 5 bases at J, with 11 bases between the two ends. The CDR3 protein is CASSWAGGTEAFF. CDR3 sequence (DNA): TGTGCCAGCAGCTGGGCGGGGGGGACTGAAGCTTTCTTT. The full variable domain, in which reference TRBV5-6 and TRBJ1-1 provide the parts outside the CDR3, is DAGVTQSPTHLIKTRGQQVTLRCSPKSGHDTVSWYQQALGQGPQFIFQYYEEEERQRGNFPDRFSGHQFPNYSSELNVNALLLGDSALYLCASSWAGGTEAFFGQGTRLTVV.

The J gene is TRBJ2-7, the V gene TRBV29-1; 10 nucleotides match TRBD2. The CDR3 spans 14 residues. Germline V gives CDR1 SQVTM, CDR2 ANQGSEA. The junction had 4 bases not matched to a gene; V was cut back by 3 bases and J by 2 bases. CDR3 in DNA: TGCAGCGTTGATTCGGGGACTAGCGCCTACGAGCAGTACTTC. The encoded protein is CSVDSGTSAYEQYF.

This chain connects TRBV6-6 to TRBJ2-5; 7 bases agree with TRBD2. Germline V gives CDR1 MNHNY, CDR2 SVGAGI (reference sequence). This CDR3 has 15 residues. V lost 4 bases, J lost 4 bases, and 9 bases stayed unmatched. The CDR3 protein is CASSFGGGPGETQYF. The CDR3 bases are TGTGCCAGCAGTTTCGGGGGAGGGCCGGGAGAGACCCAGTACTTC.

The rearrangement joins TRBV2 to TRBJ2-7; 7 bases fit TRBD1. The CDR3 runs to 15 residues. The V gene's germline CDR1 is SNHLY and CDR2 FYNNEI. The V gene end was trimmed by 2 bases and the J gene end by 2 bases; junction bases not matched to a gene: 6. In nucleotides, the CDR3 is TGTGCCAGCAGTGAATCCGGGACAGCAGCCTACGAGCAGTACTTC. Translation gives CASSESGTAAYEQYF.

CDR3: CSVGGGVIADTQYF. In DNA form, the CDR3 reads TGCAGCGTTGGAGGGGGCGTTATTGCAGATACGCAGTATTTT. The chain carries TRBV29-1 and TRBJ2-3, with 7 bases aligning to TRBD1. Germline loops: CDR1 SQVTM, CDR2 ANQGSEA. This CDR3 has 14 residues. V gave up 4 bases and J gave up 4 bases; unmatched junction bases: 8.

The rearrangement joins TRBV5-1 to TRBJ2-1, with TRBD2 identical over 12 bases. V lost 3 bases, J lost 5 bases, and 6 bases stayed unmatched. CDR1 and CDR2 from the germline V gene are SGHRS and YFSETQ. The CDR3 runs 16 residues. The CDR3 sequence: CASSSLAGGTDNEQFF. The CDR3 DNA reads as TGCGCCAGCAGCTCCCTAGCGGGAGGGACCGACAATGAGCAGTTCTTC.

CDR3 loop: CASSQGQGHTEAFF. Here the CDR3 DNA reads TGCGCCAGCAGCCAAGGGCAGGGTCACACTGAAGCTTTCTTT. V gene TRBV5-1 combines with J gene TRBJ1-1, with a weak D call TRBD1 (5 bases). The CDR3 is made up of 14 amino acids. Germline V gene sequence: CDR1 SGHRS, CDR2 YFSETQ. The V end lost 4 bases, the J end lost 3 bases, and 13 bases lay between the germline ends.

The V and J genes are TRBV9 and TRBJ1-2; perhaps TRBD1 as D (5 bases). The CDR3 loop spans 13 amino acids. The V and J ends lost 0 bases and 2 bases respectively, with 5 bases between them. Germline assignment: CDR1 SGDLS and CDR2 YYNGEE. CDR3 loop: CASSVGTNYGYTF. The CDR3 DNA sequence: TGTGCCAGCAGCGTAGGGACAAACTATGGCTACACCTTC.

The rearrangement joins TRBV6-1 to TRBJ1-3; D remains unclear. V dropped 7 bases and J dropped 2 bases, with 15 bases sitting between them. Germline assignment: CDR1 MNHNS and CDR2 SASEGT. The CDR3 runs to 15 residues. This CDR3 is CASKPYLPTGNTIYF. In DNA form, the CDR3 reads TGTGCCAGCAAACCGTACCTACCCACTGGAAACACCATATATTTT.

This sequence joins TRBV7-9 and TRBJ1-1; no clear D gene. Per germline, CDR1 SEHNR and CDR2 FQNEAQ (reference sequence). Trimming pared 0 bases from V and 2 bases from J, leaving 10 bases between. This CDR3 is 15 amino acids long. In nucleotides, the CDR3 is TGTGCCAGCAGCTTAGCTAATGGAGCTAACACTGAAGCTTTCTTT. This translates into CASSLANGANTEAFF.

The chain combines TRBV11-2 with TRBJ2-7; 7 positions match TRBD2. The J segment lost 4 bases and the V segment lost 1 base, leaving 7 bases of the junction unmatched. Germline assignment: CDR1 SGHAT and CDR2 FQNNGV. This CDR3 has 15 amino acids. As DNA, the CDR3 is TGTGCCAGCAGCTTAGGGGGGGGAGGGGTGTACGAGCAGTACTTC. Residues: CASSLGGGGVYEQYF.

The genes are TRBV6-6 and TRBJ1-1; the D is unclear. The CDR3 extends over 11 amino acids. The V end lost 7 bases, the J end lost 8 bases, and 11 bases lay between the germline ends. The V gene's germline CDR1 is MNHNY and CDR2 SVGAGI (reference sequence). The CDR3, as DNA: TGTGCCAGCACGCCGGCGGGCGAAGCTTTCTTT. Its translation is CASTPAGEAFF.